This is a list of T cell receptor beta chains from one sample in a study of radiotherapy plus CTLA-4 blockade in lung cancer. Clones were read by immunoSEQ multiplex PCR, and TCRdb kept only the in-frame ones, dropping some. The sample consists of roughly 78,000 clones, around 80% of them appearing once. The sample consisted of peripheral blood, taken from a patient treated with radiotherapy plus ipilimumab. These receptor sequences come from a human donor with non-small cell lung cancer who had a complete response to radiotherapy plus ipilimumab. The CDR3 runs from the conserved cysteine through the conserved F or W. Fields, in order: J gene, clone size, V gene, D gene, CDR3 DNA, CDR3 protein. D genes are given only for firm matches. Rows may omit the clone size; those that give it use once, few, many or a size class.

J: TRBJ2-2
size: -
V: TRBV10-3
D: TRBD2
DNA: TGTGCCATCCGGACTAGCGGGAACACCGGGGAGCTGTTTTTT
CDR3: CAIRTSGNTGELFF

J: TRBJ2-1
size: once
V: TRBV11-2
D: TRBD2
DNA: TGTGCCAGCAGCTCCACCCTTCTAGCGGGATGGTTCGGTGAGCAGTTCTTC
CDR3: CASSSTLLAGWFGEQFF

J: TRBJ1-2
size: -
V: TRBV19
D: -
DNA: TGTGCCAGTAGTATTTTGGGCAGCGTCGTCTATGGCTACACCTTC
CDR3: CASSILGSVVYGYTF

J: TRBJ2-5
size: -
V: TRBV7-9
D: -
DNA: TGTGCCAGCAGCTTTGGAACAGCGTTGGGAGAGACCCAGTACTTC
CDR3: CASSFGTALGETQYF

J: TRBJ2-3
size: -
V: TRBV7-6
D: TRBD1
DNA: TGTGCCAGCAGCACGACAGGGTTAGATACGCAGTATTTT
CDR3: CASSTTGLDTQYF

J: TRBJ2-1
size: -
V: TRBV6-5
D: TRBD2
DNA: TGTGCCAGCAGTTACCTGAAGGGCGGGGGCAATGAGCAGTTCTTC
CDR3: CASSYLKGGGNEQFF

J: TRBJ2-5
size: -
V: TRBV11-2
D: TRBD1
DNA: TGTGCCAGCAGTCCGGGACAGGGGGCTTCGGAGACCCAGTACTTC
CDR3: CASSPGQGASETQYF

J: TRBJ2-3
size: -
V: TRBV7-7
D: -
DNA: TGTGCTAGCAGCCCCGGGACTTCTAGCACAGATACGCAGTATTTT
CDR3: CASSPGTSSTDTQYF

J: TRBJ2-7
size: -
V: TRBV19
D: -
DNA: TGTGCCAGTAGCACATGGGGGTATAACAACGAGCAGTACTTC
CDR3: CASSTWGYNNEQYF

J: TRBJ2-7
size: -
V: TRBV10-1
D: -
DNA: TGCGCCAGCAGTGACCCCGAGAAATCTAACGAGCAGTACTTC
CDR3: CASSDPEKSNEQYF

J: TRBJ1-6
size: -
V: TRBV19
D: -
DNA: TGTGCCAGTAGTAGCCAGGGACGTAATTCACCCCTCCACTTT
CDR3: CASSSQGRNSPLHF

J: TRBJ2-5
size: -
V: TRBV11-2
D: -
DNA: TGTGCCAGCAGCTTTATGGGGGAGACCCAGTACTTC
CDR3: CASSFMGETQYF

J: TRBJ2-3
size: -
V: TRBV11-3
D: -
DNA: TGTGCCAGCAGCTTAGCGGGGACCACAGATACGCAGTATTTT
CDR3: CASSLAGTTDTQYF

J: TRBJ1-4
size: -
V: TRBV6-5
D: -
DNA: TGTGCCAGCAGCCGTGGCACCCCCCAGAAAAAACTGTTTTTT
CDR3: CASSRGTPQKKLFF

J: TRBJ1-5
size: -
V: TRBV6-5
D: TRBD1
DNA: TGTGCCAGCAGACCGGGACAGGCCTGGGGTCAGCCCCAGCATTTT
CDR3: CASRPGQAWGQPQHF

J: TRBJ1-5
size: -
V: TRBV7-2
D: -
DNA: TGTGCCAGCAGCTTATTTGGGGGGAGCAATCAGCCCCAGCATTTT
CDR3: CASSLFGGSNQPQHF

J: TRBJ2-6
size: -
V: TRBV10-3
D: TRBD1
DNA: TGTGCCATCAGTGAAGGGGACAGGCGCCCTGGGGCCAACGTCCTGACTTTC
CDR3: CAISEGDRRPGANVLTF

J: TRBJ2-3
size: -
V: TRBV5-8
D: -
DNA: TGTGCCAGCAGCTTGAGTACAGATACGCAGTATTTT
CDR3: CASSLSTDTQYF

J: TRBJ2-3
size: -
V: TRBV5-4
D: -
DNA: TGTGCCAGCAGCTTGGGTCGCCCAGATACGCAGTATTTT
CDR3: CASSLGRPDTQYF

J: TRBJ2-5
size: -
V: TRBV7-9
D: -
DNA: TGTGCCAGCAGCTTAACGGGCCCGGGCCAAGAGACCCAGTACTTC
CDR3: CASSLTGPGQETQYF

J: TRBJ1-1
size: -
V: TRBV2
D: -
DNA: TGTGCCAGCAGTGAAAGTCTATTGTGGGGGGCGATAACTGAAGCTTTCTTT
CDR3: CASSESLLWGAITEAFF

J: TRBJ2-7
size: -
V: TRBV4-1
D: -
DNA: TGCGCCAGCAGCCAGGTCTCAGGGGGGCACAACGAGCAGTACTTC
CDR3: CASSQVSGGHNEQYF

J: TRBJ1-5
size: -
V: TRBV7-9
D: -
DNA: TGTGCCAGCAGCCCTTCGGACACCAGCAATCAGCCCCAGCATTTT
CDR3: CASSPSDTSNQPQHF

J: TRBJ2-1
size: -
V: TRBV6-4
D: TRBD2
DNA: TGTGCCAGCAGTGACGGGGTAGCGGGTAAGAATGAGCAGTTCTTC
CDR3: CASSDGVAGKNEQFF

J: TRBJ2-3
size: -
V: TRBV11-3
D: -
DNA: TGTGCCAGCAGCTCCTTGACACTAGGGGCAGATACGCAGTATTTT
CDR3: CASSSLTLGADTQYF

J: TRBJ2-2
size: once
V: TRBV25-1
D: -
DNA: TGTGCCAGCTCACAGACGGCGGGGGAGCTGTTTTTT
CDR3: CASSQTAGELFF

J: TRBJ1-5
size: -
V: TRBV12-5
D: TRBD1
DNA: TGTGCTAGTGGTTTGGTACTGGGGCAGGGGGCTACTCAGCCCCAGCATTTT
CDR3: CASGLVLGQGATQPQHF

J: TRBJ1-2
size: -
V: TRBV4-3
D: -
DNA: TGCGCCAGCAGCCAAGATATGCGGGAGGTGGGCTATGGCTATACCTTC
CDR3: CASSQDMREVGYGYTF

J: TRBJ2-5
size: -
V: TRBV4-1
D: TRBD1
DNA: TGCGCCAGCAGCCAAAGGGGGCGCGTGGAGACCCAGTACTTC
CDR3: CASSQRGRVETQYF

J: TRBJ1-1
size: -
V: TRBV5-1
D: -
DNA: TGCGCCAGCAGCTTGGCCGGGGACACTGAAGCTTTCTTT
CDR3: CASSLAGDTEAFF

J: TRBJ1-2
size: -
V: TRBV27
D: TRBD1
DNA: TGTGCCAGCAGTATCCTACAGGGGACTTTCTATGGCTACACCTTC
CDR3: CASSILQGTFYGYTF

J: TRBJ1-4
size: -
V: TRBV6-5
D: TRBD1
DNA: TGTGCCAGCAGTTCCGGGACAGGGCGGGTGGGTGAAAAACTGTTTTTT
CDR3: CASSSGTGRVGEKLFF

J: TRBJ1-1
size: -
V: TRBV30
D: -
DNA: TGTGCCTGGAGTGGACAGCCGAACACTGAAGCTTTCTTT
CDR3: CAWSGQPNTEAFF

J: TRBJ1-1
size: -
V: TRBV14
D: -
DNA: TGTGCCAGCAGGGCGCAGGGGAACACTGAAGCTTTCTTT
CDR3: CASRAQGNTEAFF

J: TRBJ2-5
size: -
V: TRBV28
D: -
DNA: TGTGCCAGCAGGGGAGGAAACCAAGAGACCCAGTACTTC
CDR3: CASRGGNQETQYF

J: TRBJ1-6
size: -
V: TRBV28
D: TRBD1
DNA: TGTGCCAGCAGTTCGGACAGGGGGAGCTCCTATAATTCACCCCTCCACTTT
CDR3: CASSSDRGSSYNSPLHF

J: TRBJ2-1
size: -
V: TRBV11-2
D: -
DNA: TGTGCCAGCAGCTTAGATAGGGACAGACTAGCCAATGAGCAGTTCTTC
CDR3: CASSLDRDRLANEQFF

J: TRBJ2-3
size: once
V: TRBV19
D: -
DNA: TGTGCCAGTAGTCCACGACAGTCCCGCACAGATACGCAGTATTTT
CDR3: CASSPRQSRTDTQYF

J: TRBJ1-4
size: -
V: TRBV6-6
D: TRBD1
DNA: TGTGCCAGCAGCCACTCAGGGGGGGTGGTTGAAAAACTGTTTTTT
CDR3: CASSHSGGVVEKLFF

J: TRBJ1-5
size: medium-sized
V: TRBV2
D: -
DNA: TGTGCCAGCAGTGTAGGCCTCAATCAGCCCCAGCATTTT
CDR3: CASSVGLNQPQHF